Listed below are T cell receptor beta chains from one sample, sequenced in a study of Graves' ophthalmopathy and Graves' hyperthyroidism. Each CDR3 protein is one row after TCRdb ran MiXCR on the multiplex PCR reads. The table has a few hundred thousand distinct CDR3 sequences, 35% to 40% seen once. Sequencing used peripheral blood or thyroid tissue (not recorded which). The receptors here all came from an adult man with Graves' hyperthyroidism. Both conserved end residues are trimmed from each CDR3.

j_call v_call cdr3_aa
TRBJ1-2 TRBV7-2 ASSYVGGAAYGYT
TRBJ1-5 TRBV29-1 SVVSSGGPKTQH
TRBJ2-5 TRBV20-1 SAGGGSTETQY
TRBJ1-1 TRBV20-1 SAITGGSMNTEAF
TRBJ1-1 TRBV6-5 ASNYRGDRGSMNTEAF
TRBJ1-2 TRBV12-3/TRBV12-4 ASSLFQGARSVGNT
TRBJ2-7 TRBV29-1 SVITSSYEQY
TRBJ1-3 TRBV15 ATSRFAGGRNTIY
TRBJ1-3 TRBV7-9 ASSSGVSGNTIY
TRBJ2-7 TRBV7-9 ASSWDSYNEQY
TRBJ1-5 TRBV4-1 ASSQVDRERFRPQH
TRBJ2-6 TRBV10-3 ASSYSVAYVLT
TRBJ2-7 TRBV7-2 ASSQRITGLTSLNEQY
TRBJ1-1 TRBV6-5 ASSYTPTPGGTEAF
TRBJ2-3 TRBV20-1 SASGQAEGTDTQY
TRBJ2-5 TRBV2 ASKAGTGRWETQY
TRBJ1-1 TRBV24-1 ATSDFCSTHHKVVDETGYTEAF
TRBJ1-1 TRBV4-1 ASSQGDSTAF
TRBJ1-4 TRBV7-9 ASSLPDPAGGKLF
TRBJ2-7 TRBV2 ASSGEPGLAGVEQY
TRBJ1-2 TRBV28 ASQVGNYGYT
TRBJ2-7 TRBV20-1 SARVASSYEQY
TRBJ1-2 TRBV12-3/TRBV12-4 ASSLNGQGFGYT
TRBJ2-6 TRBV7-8 ASSLRGGPGANVLT
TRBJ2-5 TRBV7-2 ASSLDIRTGETQY
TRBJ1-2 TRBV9 ASSVEHDNYGYT
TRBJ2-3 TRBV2 ASHVDRGTDTQY
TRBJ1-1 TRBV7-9 ASSMGQAF
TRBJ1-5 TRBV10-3 AITELQPQH
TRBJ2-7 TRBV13 ASSWSGTELYEQY
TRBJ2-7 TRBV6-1 ASGPTETYEQY
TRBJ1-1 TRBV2 ASSLLGIEAF
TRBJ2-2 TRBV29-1 SGGELF
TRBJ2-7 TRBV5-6 ASSSGALPHEQY
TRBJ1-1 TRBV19 ASAKTANTEAF
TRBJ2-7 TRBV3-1 ASSQRGQDAEQY
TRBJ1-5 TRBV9 ASSVVPSRVCNQPQH
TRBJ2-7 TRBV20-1 SAEGGHSYEQY
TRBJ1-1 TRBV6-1 ASRVSPVNTEAF
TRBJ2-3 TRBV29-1 SSGELAGIEDTQY
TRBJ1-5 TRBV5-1 ASSPRVGTGPQH
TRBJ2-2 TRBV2 ASRRQGGDAGELF
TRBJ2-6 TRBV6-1 ASRRRAPSSGANVLT
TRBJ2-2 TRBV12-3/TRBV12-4 ASSFEGLPPVGELF
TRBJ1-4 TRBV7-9 ASSLDPRNPNEKLF
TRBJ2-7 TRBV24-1 ATQTRPGQGRYEQY